Each of the 21 T cell receptor beta chains below was sequenced from the same sample in a study of cytomegalovirus exposure and HLA in healthy donors. 60 Vbeta and 13 Jbeta primers were used in PCR. Clones were sequenced by immunoSEQ multiplex PCR, and TCRdb holds only the in-frame ones, with some missing. The repertoire has roughly 170,000 clones, 70% to 85% of them found once; the top ten carry roughly 1.2%. Sequences were obtained from PBMCs. These receptors came from a girl aged 2 to 10 in good health and CMV-seropositive.

This chain links TRBV2 with TRBJ2-3; 11 nucleotides match TRBD2. The CDR3 has 15 amino acids. Germline loops: CDR1 SNHLY, CDR2 FYNNEI. With 4 bases clipped from V and 4 bases from J, the junction kept 4 bases outside the gene matches. CDR3 region: CASSAASGGSDTQYF. CDR3 nucleotides: TGTGCCAGCAGTGCAGCTAGCGGGGGGTCAGATACGCAGTATTTT.

The chain has TRBV7-2 and TRBJ2-7, with a weak D call TRBD1 (6 bases). The germline gives CDR1 SGHTA, CDR2 FQGNSA. The CDR3 consists of 13 residues. Trimming shortened V by 5 bases and J by 5 bases, and 13 bases separated the two germline ends. Here the CDR3 DNA reads TGTGCCAGCAGCGCAACAGGGTATAACGAGCAGTACTTC. Translated: CASSATGYNEQYF.

The V gene is TRBV7-2, the J gene TRBJ2-5, with 11 nucleotides matching TRBD2. The J call is doubtful: the DNA matches TRBJ2-7 better. CDR1 and CDR2 (germline): SGHTA, FQGNSA. The CDR3 runs to 16 residues. The CDR3 region is CASSLEGTSGSYEQYF. CDR3 in DNA: TGTGCCAGCAGCTTAGAGGGGACTAGCGGCTCCTACGAGCAGTACTTC.

The chain links TRBV9 to TRBJ2-1; the match to TRBD2 covers 9 bases. The V and J ends lost 7 bases and 11 bases, in that order; junction bases with no gene match: 13. Germline loops: CDR1 SGDLS, CDR2 YYNGEE. The length of the CDR3 is 14 residues. The CDR3 nucleotides are TGTGCCAGCCAAGCGGGGGGCGGGGGCCCACAGCAGTTCTTC. Translated, it gives CASQAGGGGPQQFF.

This clone was recorded only once. The J gene is TRBJ2-5, the V gene TRBV29-1, with D possibly being TRBD1 (6 bases). The DNA matches TRBJ2-7 better at its end, which makes the J call doubtful. This CDR3 spans 13 amino acids. Germline CDR1 and CDR2: SQVTM and ANQGSEA. The CDR3 loop is CSVRRGSGTEQYF. The CDR3 DNA reads TGCAGCGTTCGAAGGGGGTCCGGCACCGAGCAGTACTTC.

The gene calls are TRBV11-3 and TRBJ2-1, with 8 bases that match TRBD2. This CDR3 comprises 16 residues. CDR1 is SGHNT and CDR2 is YENEEA in the germline V gene. V gave up 5 bases and J gave up 6 bases; unmatched junction bases: 12. The CDR3 sequence is CASSPMGGSGGNEQFF. As DNA, the CDR3 is TGTGCCAGCAGCCCCATGGGCGGGAGCGGGGGCAATGAGCAGTTCTTC.

This chain joins TRBV28 and TRBJ2-7, with a tentative D call TRBD1 (6 bases). Trimming shortened V by 6 bases and J by 0 bases, and 18 bases separated the two germline ends. The CDR3 extends over 16 amino acids. Germline V gives CDR1 MDHEN, CDR2 SYDVKM. The chain's CDR3 is CASRNLGGPSSYEQYF. In DNA, the CDR3 is TGTGCCAGCAGGAATCTTGGGGGCCCCAGCTCCTACGAGCAGTACTTC.

The chain uses TRBV5-1 and TRBJ2-3; 7 nucleotides align to TRBD2. The CDR3 contains 15 residues. With 0 bases clipped from V and 2 bases from J, the junction kept 3 bases outside the gene matches. Looked up from germline, CDR1 is SGHRS and CDR2 is YFSETQ. CDR3 sequence: CASSLVGRTTDTQYF. CDR3 coding DNA: TGCGCCAGCAGCTTGGTCGGGAGGACCACAGATACGCAGTATTTT.

V is TRBV6-5 and J is TRBJ1-1; no clear D gene. The CDR3 length is 15 residues. CDR1 is MNHEY and CDR2 is SVGAGI in the germline V gene. Trimming shortened V by 0 bases and J by 10 bases, and 18 bases separated the two germline ends. CDR3 sequence (DNA): TGTGCCAGCAGTTACTCCTTTTCTTCGGGGAGCGGAGCTTTCTTT. It codes for CASSYSFSSGSGAFF.

The chain carries TRBV5-1 and TRBJ1-1; the D gene is possibly TRBD1 (6 bases). V lost 0 bases and J 9 bases, leaving 15 bases between the germline ends. There are 14 residues in the CDR3. Germline V gene sequence: CDR1 SGHRS, CDR2 YFSETQ. CDR3: CASSLEGRGDQAFF. The CDR3 nucleotides read TGCGCCAGCAGCTTGGAGGGGAGGGGGGACCAAGCTTTCTTT.

The chain combines TRBV30 with TRBJ1-4; TRBD1 aligns across 9 bases. The CDR3 sequence is 15 residues long. From germline, CDR1 is GTSNPN and CDR2 SVGIG (reference sequence). The J segment lost 5 bases and the V segment lost 2 bases, leaving 6 bases of the junction unmatched. The CDR3 DNA sequence: TGTGCCTGGAGTCCCCCCGGGACAGGGAATGAAAAACTGTTTTTT. This codes for CAWSPPGTGNEKLFF.

The rearrangement joins TRBV30 to TRBJ2-1, with 7 bases aligning to TRBD1. V shed 2 bases and J 6 bases; nucleotides not matched to a gene: 10. CDR1 is GTSNPN, CDR2 SVGIG, per germline (reference sequence). The CDR3 runs to 15 residues. The CDR3 is CAWSIRTGVVNEQFF. CDR3 in DNA: TGTGCCTGGAGTATCCGAACAGGGGTGGTCAATGAGCAGTTCTTC. Variable domain in full (rest from reference TRBV30 and TRBJ2-1): SQTIHQWPATLVQPVGSPLSLECTVEGTSNPNLYWYRQAAGRGLQLLFYSVGIGQISSEVPQNLSASRPQDRQFILSSKKLLLSDSGFYLCAWSIRTGVVNEQFFGPGTRLTVL.

This chain uses TRBV11-2 with TRBJ2-7, with 9 nucleotides matching TRBD1. CDR3 size: 15 residues. The V gene end was trimmed by 0 bases and the J gene end by 2 bases; junction bases not matched to a gene: 2. Germline V CDR1 and CDR2: SGHAT, FQNNGV. The CDR3 sequence is CASSLDRDRAYEQYF. In DNA, the CDR3 is TGTGCCAGCAGCTTAGATCGGGACAGGGCCTACGAGCAGTACTTC.

The V gene is TRBV5-5, the J gene TRBJ2-7; D is undetermined. V lost 4 bases to trimming and J lost 2 bases, with 7 bases between them. CDR3 size: 12 residues. CDR1 is SGHKS and CDR2 is YYEKEE in the germline V gene (reference sequence). The CDR3 DNA reads as TGTGCCAGCAGCCTAAATACCTACGAGCAGTACTTC. This encodes CASSLNTYEQYF.

The chain uses TRBV5-1 and TRBJ2-1; D uncertain. Germline V gene data show CDR1 as SGHRS and CDR2 as YFSETQ. The CDR3 is 13 amino acids. V lost 4 bases and J 15 bases, leaving 20 bases between the germline ends. In nucleotides, the CDR3 is TGCGCCAGCAGCCCGGAACTCACCCCGGGTCCGTTCTTC. Its translation is CASSPELTPGPFF.

The gene calls are TRBV9 and TRBJ2-5; 7 positions match TRBD2. Germline-derived CDR1 and CDR2 are SGDLS and YYNGEE. CDR3 length: 14 residues. The J segment lost 7 bases and the V segment lost 0 bases, leaving 6 bases of the junction unmatched. The CDR3 reads CASSVDPGRGTQYF. For the CDR3, the DNA is TGTGCCAGCAGCGTAGACCCAGGGAGGGGGACCCAGTACTTC.

CDR3 sequence: CARKAGQNSYEQYF. Here the CDR3 DNA reads TGTGCAAGAAAGGCGGGACAGAACTCCTACGAGCAGTACTTC. V is TRBV6-1 and J is TRBJ2-7; TRBD1 is a possible D gene (7 bases). Germline V gene sequence: CDR1 MNHNS, CDR2 SASEGT. The CDR3 covers 14 residues.

This chain links TRBV28 with TRBJ2-3; the D gene is possibly TRBD2 (6 bases). V gave up 3 bases and J gave up 1 base, with 14 bases separating them. Per germline, CDR1 MDHEN and CDR2 SYDVKM. The CDR3 is 16 residues long. The CDR3 loop is CASSFPWSGGTDTQYF. The CDR3 coding sequence is TGTGCCAGCAGTTTCCCCTGGTCGGGGGGCACAGATACGCAGTATTTT.

The chain has TRBV4-1 and TRBJ2-3, with a tentative D call TRBD2 (6 bases). The germline CDR1 and CDR2 sequences are MGHRA and YSYEKL. Trimming left V 3 bases short and J 4 bases short, with 14 bases between. The CDR3 sequence is 15 residues long. As DNA, the CDR3 is TGCGCCAGCAGCCATGTTAGCGGTGCATCAGATACGCAGTATTTT. Translating it yields CASSHVSGASDTQYF.

The V and J genes are TRBV12-5 and TRBJ1-1; D is undetermined. V was shortened by 2 bases and J by 10 bases, with 26 bases between the two germline ends. From germline, CDR1 is LGHNT and CDR2 FRNRAP. The CDR3 loop spans 17 amino acids. CDR3: CASGLYQPNLLPWSAFF. CDR3 nucleotides: TGTGCTAGTGGTTTGTACCAACCTAACCTACTCCCCTGGTCAGCTTTCTTT. Based on the CDR3 plus reference TRBV12-5 and TRBJ1-1, the full variable domain is DARVTQTPRHKVTEMGQEVTMRCQPILGHNTVFWYRQTMMQGLELLAYFRNRAPLDDSGMPKDRFSAEMPDATLATLKIQPSEPRDSAVYFCASGLYQPNLLPWSAFFGQGTRLTVV.

The rearrangement joins TRBV4-1 to TRBJ1-2; D gene ambiguous. The CDR3 covers 15 residues. V was clipped by 2 bases and J by 4 bases, with 14 bases between them. Per germline, CDR1 MGHRA and CDR2 YSYEKL. CDR3 sequence (DNA): TGCGCCAGCAGCCAATTAGGAGGAGGGAGCTATGGCTACACCTTC. Its protein is CASSQLGGGSYGYTF.